Sequencing of this T cell receptor (beta chain) was carried out in a study of cytomegalovirus exposure and HLA in healthy donors. Whole-study findings and limits: Clusters of TCRs from the first cohort tended to co-occur in the roughly 120 validation repertoires (as a later analysis found). In vitro checks showed that a few CMV-associated chains really do target CMV antigens.

A note on this clone: The antigen is undetermined.

Sequencing used immunoSEQ multiplex PCR; TCRdb keeps in-frame clones, though not all of them. The sample yields some 83,000 clones, approximately 94% seen once. The CDR3 extends over 15 amino acids. J gave up 5 bases and V 6 bases, and 5 bases lay outside the gene matches. The germline V gene encodes CDR1 ENHRY and CDR2 SYGVKD. The donors belonged to the roughly 120-subject validation cohort, separate from the roughly 650-subject first cohort. This clonotype was sampled from a young woman in good health and CMV-seropositive. The sequencing sample was made of PBMCs. The chain couples TRBV10-3 to TRBJ1-6; 9 bases are shared with TRBD1. The CDR3 coding sequence is TGTGCCATCAGACCCCGGGACAGGGATAATTCACCCCTCCACTTT. Translated, it gives CAIRPRDRDNSPLHF.